This TCR beta chain was retrieved from a study of CXCR3-negative and CXCR3-positive naive CD8 T cells. A word on this clonotype: Its antigen is unidentified.

General study results and limits: Similarly elevated diversity marked both naive subsets, with memory CD8+ cells showing far lower diversity. Because surface CD5 did not distinguish the naive subsets, TCR strength was inferred from TRB CDR3 properties.

5' RACE that incorporated UMI labels was used to prepare the TRB cDNA libraries. TCRdb reworked the 5' RACE reads into one entry per CDR3 protein, no DNA. The sample data list approximately 56,000 distinct CDR3 sequences. CDR1 is SQVTM, CDR2 ANQGSEA, per germline. This CDR3 comprises 11 residues. The chain uses TRBV29-1 and TRBJ2-2. The sequenced sample was naive CXCR3- CD8+ T cells from blood. Subset described: CD45RO-CCR7+CD27+CD95- naive CD8+ T cells lacking CXCR3 (TNR3-). This sequence was found in a human donor in good health. Some clones in this sample may be carry-over from other donors' samples. CDR3: CSVGDGGELFF.